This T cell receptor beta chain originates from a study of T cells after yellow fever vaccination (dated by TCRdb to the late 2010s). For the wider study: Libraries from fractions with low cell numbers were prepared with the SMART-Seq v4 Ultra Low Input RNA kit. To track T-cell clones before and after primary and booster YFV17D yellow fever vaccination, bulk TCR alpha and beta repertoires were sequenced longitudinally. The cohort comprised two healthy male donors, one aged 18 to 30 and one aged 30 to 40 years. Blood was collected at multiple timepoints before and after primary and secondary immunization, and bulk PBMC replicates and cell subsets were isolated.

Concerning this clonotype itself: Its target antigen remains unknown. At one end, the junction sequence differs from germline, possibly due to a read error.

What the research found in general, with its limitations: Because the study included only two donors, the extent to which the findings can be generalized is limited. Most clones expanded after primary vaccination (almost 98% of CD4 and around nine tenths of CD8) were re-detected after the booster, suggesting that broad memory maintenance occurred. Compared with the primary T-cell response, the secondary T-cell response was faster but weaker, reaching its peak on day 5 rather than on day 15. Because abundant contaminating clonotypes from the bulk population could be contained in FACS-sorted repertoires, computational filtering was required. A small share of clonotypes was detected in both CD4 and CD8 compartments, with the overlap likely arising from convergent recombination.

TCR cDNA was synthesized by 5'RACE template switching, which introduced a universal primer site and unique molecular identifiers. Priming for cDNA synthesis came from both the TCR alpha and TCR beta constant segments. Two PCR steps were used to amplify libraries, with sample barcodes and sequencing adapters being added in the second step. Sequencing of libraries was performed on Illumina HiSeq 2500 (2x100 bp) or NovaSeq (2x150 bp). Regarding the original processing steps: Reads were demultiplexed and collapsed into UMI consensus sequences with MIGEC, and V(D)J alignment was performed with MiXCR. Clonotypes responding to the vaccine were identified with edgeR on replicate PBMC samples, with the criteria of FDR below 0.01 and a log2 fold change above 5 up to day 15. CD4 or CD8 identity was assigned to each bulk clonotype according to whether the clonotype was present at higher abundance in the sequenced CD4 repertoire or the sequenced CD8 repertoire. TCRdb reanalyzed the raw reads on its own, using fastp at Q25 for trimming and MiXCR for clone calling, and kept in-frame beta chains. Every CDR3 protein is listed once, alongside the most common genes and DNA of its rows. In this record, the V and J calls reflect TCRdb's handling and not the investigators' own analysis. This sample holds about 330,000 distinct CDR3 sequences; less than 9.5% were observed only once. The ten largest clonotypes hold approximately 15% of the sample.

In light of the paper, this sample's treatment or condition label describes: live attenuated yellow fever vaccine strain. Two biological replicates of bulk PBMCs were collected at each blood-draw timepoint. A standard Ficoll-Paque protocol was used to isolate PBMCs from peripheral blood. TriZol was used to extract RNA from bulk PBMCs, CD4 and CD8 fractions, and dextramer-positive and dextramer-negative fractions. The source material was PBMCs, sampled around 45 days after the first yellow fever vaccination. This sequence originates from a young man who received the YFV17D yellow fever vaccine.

The DNA sequence reads TGTGACAGCAGCTTAAGATTCCGACTAGCGGGGGGAGGCCCCGGGGAGACCCAGTACTTC. This encodes CDSSLRFRLAGGGPGETQYF. The chain links TRBV11-2 with TRBJ2-5; 13 bases in between match TRBD2. According to the germline V gene, CDR1 reads SGHAT and CDR2 reads FQNNGV. From the cysteine up to the phenylalanine, the CDR3 has a length of 20 residues. Only CDR3 DNA is held: 60 bases, read in frame from base 1.